A selection of T cell receptor beta chains follows, all from one sample in a study of beta chain features in type 1 diabetes. The table came from immunoSEQ multiplex PCR; TCRdb's copy has only in-frame clones and leaves some out. The table includes roughly 180,000 clones, almost 8% detected once. Input material: central memory CD4+ T cells from blood. The receptors were sampled from a man between 18 and 35 years old with type 1 diabetes. The CDR3 runs from the conserved cysteine through the conserved F or W. The D gene is left open where the match is weak. Only part of the rows carry a size: once, few, many, or a class if the clone is expanded.

d_gene | len | j_gene | v_gene | abundance | CDR3nt | CDR3aa
NA | 13 | TRBJ1-1 | TRBV5-6 | NA | TGTGCCAGCAGCTTGTACGGGGGCACTGAAGCTTTCTTT | CASSLYGGTEAFF
NA | 15 | TRBJ1-5 | TRBV30 | few | TGTGCCTGGAGTCGGACTCAGGGGATGGACCAGCCCCAGCATTTT | CAWSRTQGMDQPQHF
NA | 14 | TRBJ1-2 | TRBV7-2 | few | TGTGCCAGCAGCTTAGCCCCGGCTAACTATGGCTACACCTTC | CASSLAPANYGYTF
NA | 13 | TRBJ1-1 | TRBV15 | few | TGTGCCACCAGCTACCAGCGGGGCACTGAAGCTTTCTTT | CATSYQRGTEAFF
NA | 12 | TRBJ2-1 | TRBV15 | many | TGTGCCACCAGCAGTCAGGGCGATGAGCAGTTCTTC | CATSSQGDEQFF
NA | 13 | TRBJ2-3 | TRBV6-6 | NA | TGTGCCAGCAAGGGGTCAAGCACAGATACGCAGTATTTT | CASKGSSTDTQYF
NA | 11 | TRBJ2-3 | TRBV30 | few | TGTGCCTGGAGTGTCGAGGATACGCAGTATTTT | CAWSVEDTQYF
NA | 15 | TRBJ1-2 | TRBV7-2 | NA | TGTGCCAGCAGCACCCGCCACGGACAGCCCTATGGCTACACCTTC | CASSTRHGQPYGYTF
NA | 18 | TRBJ2-1 | TRBV4-3 | NA | TGCGCCAGCAGCCGAGGACGACAGGTCGGGGCGAACTACAATGAGCAGTTCTTC | CASSRGRQVGANYNEQFF
NA | 14 | TRBJ2-2 | TRBV18 | few | TGTGCCAGCTCACCGGAGAGTGGCACCGGGGAGCTGTTTTTT | CASSPESGTGELFF
NA | 13 | TRBJ1-5 | TRBV28 | few | TGTGCCAGCAGTTTATCACCGGGACAGCCCCAGCATTTT | CASSLSPGQPQHF
TRBD1 | 16 | TRBJ2-7 | TRBV11-3 | NA | TGTGCCAGCAGCTATACAGGGGGCGGGTTCTCCTACGAGCAGTACTTC | CASSYTGGGFSYEQYF
TRBD2 | 16 | TRBJ2-7 | TRBV30 | NA | TGTGCCTGGAGTGTACTGCGCGGGAGGCGGGCCTACGAGCAGTACTTC | CAWSVLRGRRAYEQYF
TRBD1 | 13 | TRBJ1-2 | TRBV7-9 | many | TGTGCCAGCAGCTTGATGGGACAGAGCGGCTACACCTTC | CASSLMGQSGYTF
NA | 14 | TRBJ2-2 | TRBV4-3 | many | TGCGCCAGCAGCCAAGATACGAGGAACGGGGAGCTGTTTTTT | CASSQDTRNGELFF
TRBD2 | 16 | TRBJ2-2 | TRBV4-3 | NA | TGCGCCAGCAGCCGTGAACTAGCGCTTCACACCGGGGAGCTGTTTTTT | CASSRELALHTGELFF
TRBD2 | 16 | TRBJ2-3 | TRBV9 | NA | TGTGCCAGCAGCGTAGGTAGCGGGAGGCCCACAGATACGCAGTATTTT | CASSVGSGRPTDTQYF
TRBD1 | 13 | TRBJ1-1 | TRBV19 | few | TGTGCCAGTAGTATCCGACAGGGGGCTGAAGCTTTCTTT | CASSIRQGAEAFF
NA | 15 | TRBJ2-1 | TRBV5-1 | few | TGCGCCAGCAGCTTGGCAGACAGCTCCTACAATGAGCAGTTCTTC | CASSLADSSYNEQFF
TRBD2 | 14 | TRBJ2-1 | TRBV9 | NA | TGTGCCAGCAGTCAGGGACTAGCTGGGGATGAGCAGTTCTTC | CASSQGLAGDEQFF
TRBD1 | 14 | TRBJ2-3 | TRBV30 | NA | TGTGCCTGGGTCGACAGGGTCGGCACAGATACGCAGTATTTT | CAWVDRVGTDTQYF
NA | 14 | TRBJ1-5 | TRBV7-9 | NA | TGTGCCAACGGAGGACAGAATAGCAATCAGCCCCAGCATTTT | CANGGQNSNQPQHF
TRBD1 | 17 | TRBJ1-5 | TRBV7-9 | NA | TGTGCCAGCAGCCTTTGGACAGGGTGGGATAGCAATCAGCCCCAGCATTTT | CASSLWTGWDSNQPQHF
NA | 15 | TRBJ2-3 | TRBV5-1 | NA | TGCGCCAGCAGCAGACAGCCTTCTGGCACAGATACGCAGTATTTT | CASSRQPSGTDTQYF
NA | 13 | TRBJ2-5 | TRBV7-2 | few | TGTGCCAACGCCCGCGGGCGGGAAGAGACCCAGTACTTC | CANARGREETQYF
NA | 14 | TRBJ1-1 | TRBV2 | NA | TGTGCCAGCAGTTCCCATGCAGGTGGGACTGAAGCTTTCTTT | CASSSHAGGTEAFF
TRBD2 | 18 | TRBJ2-5 | TRBV9 | few | TGTGCCAGCAGCCCACCCCCCGGGACTAGCGGATTACAAGAGACCCAGTACTTC | CASSPPPGTSGLQETQYF
NA | 13 | TRBJ2-7 | TRBV7-2 | few | TGTGCCAGCAGTTGGAATTTACAGGGTTTGAAGTACTTC | CASSWNLQGLKYF
NA | 16 | TRBJ2-6 | TRBV27 | few | TGTGCCAGCCTCCCCTCAGTGGTCGCTGGGGCCAACGTCCTGACTTTC | CASLPSVVAGANVLTF
NA | 14 | TRBJ2-7 | TRBV7-8 | NA | TGTGCCAGCAGGACCGGGACATGGACCTACGAGCAGTACTTC | CASRTGTWTYEQYF
TRBD2 | 14 | TRBJ2-5 | TRBV29-1 | many | TGCAGCGTTGCGACTAGCGGGAGATACGAGACCCAGTACTTC | CSVATSGRYETQYF
NA | 13 | TRBJ1-5 | TRBV28 | NA | TGTGCCAGCATCGTACAGGGTAGTCAGCCCCAGCATTTT | CASIVQGSQPQHF
NA | 14 | TRBJ2-2 | TRBV18 | NA | TGTGCCAGCTCTCCTATTGACAGCACCGGGGAGCTGTTTTTT | CASSPIDSTGELFF
TRBD1 | 16 | TRBJ2-7 | TRBV7-2 | NA | TGTGCCAGCAGCCCTGGGGGGGGACAGGGTGTTTACGAGCAGTACTTC | CASSPGGGQGVYEQYF
NA | 13 | TRBJ2-7 | TRBV29-1 | few | TGCAGCGTTGGGCGGGGACCCTCCTACGAGCAGTACTTC | CSVGRGPSYEQYF
NA | 11 | TRBJ1-2 | TRBV20-1 | NA | TGCAGTGCTCCAGTCGACTATGGCTACACCTTC | CSAPVDYGYTF
TRBD2 | 17 | TRBJ2-7 | TRBV18 | NA | TGTGCCAGCTCACCACCGGCGGGAGGGCCCTCCTCCTACGAGCAGTACTTC | CASSPPAGGPSSYEQYF
TRBD1 | 15 | TRBJ1-6 | TRBV5-6 | few | TGTGCCAGCAGCAGGACAGGGGAAGGTAATTCACCCCTCCACTTT | CASSRTGEGNSPLHF
NA | 15 | TRBJ2-2 | TRBV9 | few | TGTGCCAGCAGCGTAGTAGAAAACGCGCCCGGGGGGCTGTTTTTT | CASSVVENAPGGLFF
TRBD2 | 19 | TRBJ2-1 | TRBV28 | NA | TGTGCCAGCAGAACTCCGGGACAGGGACCTAGCGGGAGGTGGAATGAGCAGTTCTTC | CASRTPGQGPSGRWNEQFF
NA | 15 | TRBJ1-3 | TRBV4-3 | NA | TGCGCCAGCAGCCGTTACAGGGCATCTGGAAACACCATATATTTT | CASSRYRASGNTIYF
TRBD1 | 19 | TRBJ2-6 | TRBV5-4 | NA | TGTGCCAGCAGCTTGGGTCATGGGACAGGGGTCTCTGGGGCCAACGTCCTGACTTTC | CASSLGHGTGVSGANVLTF
TRBD2 | 15 | TRBJ2-7 | TRBV25-1 | NA | TGTGCCAGCAGTGATCAGCGGGAGGGTTTCTACGAGCAGTACTTC | CASSDQREGFYEQYF
NA | 14 | TRBJ2-7 | TRBV10-3 | few | TGTGCCATCAGCTCTATAACCTACTCCTACGAGCAGTACTTC | CAISSITYSYEQYF
NA | 15 | TRBJ1-3 | TRBV6-5 | NA | TGTGCCAGCAGTTATGTTGCAGGGGCTGGAAACACCATATATTTT | CASSYVAGAGNTIYF
TRBD1 | 16 | TRBJ1-2 | TRBV5-1 | NA | TGCGCCAGCAGCGCCCGGACAGGGTCCTTCCTCTATGGCTACACCTTC | CASSARTGSFLYGYTF
NA | 13 | TRBJ1-1 | TRBV29-1 | NA | TGCAGCGTTGAAGGACAGCAGAACACTGAAGCTTTCTTT | CSVEGQQNTEAFF
TRBD2 | 14 | TRBJ2-1 | TRBV29-1 | NA | TGCAGCGCCCAGGGACTAGCTGGCTACAATGAGCAGTTCTTC | CSAQGLAGYNEQFF
NA | 15 | TRBJ2-1 | TRBV5-4 | few | TGTGCCAGCAGCAAGGGGGGTAGCGGGTACAATGAGCAGTTCTTC | CASSKGGSGYNEQFF
NA | 13 | TRBJ1-1 | TRBV9 | few | TGTGCCAGCAGTTACGACAGAAACACTGAAGCTTTCTTT | CASSYDRNTEAFF
NA | 14 | TRBJ2-1 | TRBV7-9 | few | TGTGCCAGCCTCCGTGGGGGGGCGCAGGGCGAGCAGTTCTTC | CASLRGGAQGEQFF